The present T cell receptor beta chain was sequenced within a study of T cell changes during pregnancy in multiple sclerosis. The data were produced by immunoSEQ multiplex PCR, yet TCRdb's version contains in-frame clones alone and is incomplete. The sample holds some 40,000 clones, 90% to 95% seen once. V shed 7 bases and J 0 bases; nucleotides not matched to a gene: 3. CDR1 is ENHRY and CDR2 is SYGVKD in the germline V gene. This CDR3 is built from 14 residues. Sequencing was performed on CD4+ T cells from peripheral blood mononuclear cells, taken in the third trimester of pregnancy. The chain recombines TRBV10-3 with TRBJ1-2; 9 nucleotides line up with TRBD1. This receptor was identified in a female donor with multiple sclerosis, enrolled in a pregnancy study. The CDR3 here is CAITGQGPNYGYTF. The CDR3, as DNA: TGTGCCATCACCGGACAGGGGCCTAACTATGGCTACACCTTC.